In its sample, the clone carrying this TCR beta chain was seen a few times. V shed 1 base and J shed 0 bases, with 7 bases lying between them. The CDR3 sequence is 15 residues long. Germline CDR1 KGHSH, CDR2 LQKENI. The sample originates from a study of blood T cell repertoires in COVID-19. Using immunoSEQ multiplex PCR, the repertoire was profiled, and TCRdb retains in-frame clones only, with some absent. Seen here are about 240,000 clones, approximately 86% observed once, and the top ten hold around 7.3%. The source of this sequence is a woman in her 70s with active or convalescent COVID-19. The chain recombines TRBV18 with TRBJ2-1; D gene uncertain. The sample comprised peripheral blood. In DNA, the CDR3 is TGTGCCAGCTCACCACGTACGAGCTCCTACAATGAGCAGTTCTTC. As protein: CASSPRTSSYNEQFF.